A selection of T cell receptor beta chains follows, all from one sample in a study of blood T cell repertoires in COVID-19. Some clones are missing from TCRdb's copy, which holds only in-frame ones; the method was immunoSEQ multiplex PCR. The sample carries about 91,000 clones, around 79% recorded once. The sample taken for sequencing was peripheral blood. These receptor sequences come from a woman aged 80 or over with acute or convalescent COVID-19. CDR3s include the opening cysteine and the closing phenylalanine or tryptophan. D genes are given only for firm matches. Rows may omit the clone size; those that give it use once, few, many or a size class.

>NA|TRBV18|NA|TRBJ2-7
CASSPRGRGNEQYF
TGTGCCAGCTCACCGAGGGGGAGAGGGAACGAGCAGTACTTC
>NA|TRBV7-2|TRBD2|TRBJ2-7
CASSFPGLAGEQYF
TGTGCCAGCAGCTTCCCCGGACTAGCGGGAGAGCAGTACTTC
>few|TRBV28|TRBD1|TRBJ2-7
CASSSGTGIYEQYF
TGTGCCAGCAGTTCCGGGACAGGGATATACGAGCAGTACTTC
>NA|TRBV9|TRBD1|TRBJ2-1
CASSSRDRSYNEQFF
TGTGCCAGCAGCTCCCGGGACAGATCCTACAATGAGCAGTTCTTC
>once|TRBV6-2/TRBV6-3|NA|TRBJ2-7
CASSPVSSYEQYF
TGTGCCAGCAGCCCAGTGAGCTCCTACGAGCAGTACTTC
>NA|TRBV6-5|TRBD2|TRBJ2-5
CASSFEAGVLGETQYF
TGTGCCAGCAGTTTCGAGGCGGGGGTCCTAGGGGAGACCCAGTACTTC
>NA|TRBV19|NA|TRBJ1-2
CASSRGDYYGYTF
TGTGCCAGTAGCAGGGGCGACTACTATGGCTACACCTTC
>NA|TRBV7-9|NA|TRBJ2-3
CASSLGGFSTDTQYF
TGTGCCAGCAGCTTAGGAGGGTTTAGCACAGATACGCAGTATTTT
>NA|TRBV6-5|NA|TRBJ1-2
CASSYTGNPYGYTF
TGTGCCAGCAGTTACACAGGAAACCCCTATGGCTACACCTTC
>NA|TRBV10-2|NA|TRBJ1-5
CASSEQTGTGLNQPQHF
TGCGCCAGCAGTGAGCAAACAGGGACGGGTTTGAATCAGCCCCAGCATTTT
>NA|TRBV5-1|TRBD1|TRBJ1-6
CASSSRSGGTASPPLHF
TGCGCCAGCAGCTCTCGGTCGGGCGGGACAGCCAGCCCACCCCTCCACTTT
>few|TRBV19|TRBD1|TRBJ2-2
CASIQGGFGTGELFF
TGTGCCAGTATACAGGGGGGCTTTGGGACCGGGGAGCTGTTTTTT
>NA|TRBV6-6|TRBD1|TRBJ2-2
CASSYSRTGVTGELFF
TGTGCCAGCAGTTACTCGAGGACAGGGGTCACCGGGGAGCTGTTTTTT
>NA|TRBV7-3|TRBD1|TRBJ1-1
CASSAGTVNTEAFF
TGTGCCAGCAGCGCCGGGACAGTGAACACTGAAGCTTTCTTT
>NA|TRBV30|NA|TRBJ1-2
CAWSAQGNGYTF
TGTGCCTGGAGTGCCCAGGGTAATGGCTACACCTTC
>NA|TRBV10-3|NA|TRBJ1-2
CAIRTGRGHGYTF
TGTGCCATCAGAACAGGGAGGGGCCATGGCTACACCTTC
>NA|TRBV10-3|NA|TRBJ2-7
CAISENNEQYF
TGTGCCATCAGTGAAAATAACGAGCAGTACTTC
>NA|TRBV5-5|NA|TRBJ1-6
CASSFSRVYNSPLHF
TGTGCCAGCAGCTTCTCCAGGGTTTACAATTCACCCCTCCACTTT
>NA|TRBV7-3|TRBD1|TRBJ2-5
CASSRDRAETQYF
TGTGCCAGCAGTCGGGACAGGGCGGAGACCCAGTACTTC
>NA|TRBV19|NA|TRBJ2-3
CASSTNLQADTQYF
TGTGCCAGTAGTACAAACCTTCAGGCAGATACGCAGTATTTT
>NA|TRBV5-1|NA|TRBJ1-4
CASSPLSTNEKLFF
TGCGCCAGCAGCCCCTTGTCAACTAATGAAAAACTGTTTTTT
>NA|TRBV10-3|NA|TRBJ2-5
CAIRFSVEETQYF
TGTGCCATCAGATTTAGCGTGGAAGAGACCCAGTACTTC
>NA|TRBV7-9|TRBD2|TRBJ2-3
CASSFLLAGGADTQYF
TGTGCCAGCAGCTTCCTCCTAGCGGGGGGGGCAGATACGCAGTATTTT
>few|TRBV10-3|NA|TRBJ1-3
CASLTGGLSGNTIYF
TGTGCCTCCCTAACGGGGGGCTTATCTGGAAACACCATATATTTT
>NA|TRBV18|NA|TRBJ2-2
CASSPAGSGELFF
TGTGCCAGCTCACCAGCGGGTTCCGGGGAGCTGTTTTTT
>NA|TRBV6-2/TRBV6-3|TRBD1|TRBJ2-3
CASSRDRGGTDTQYF
TGTGCCAGCAGCAGGGACAGGGGTGGCACAGATACGCAGTATTTT
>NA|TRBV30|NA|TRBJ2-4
CAWSAGTYKNIQYF
TGTGCCTGGAGTGCCGGGACATACAAAAACATTCAGTACTTC
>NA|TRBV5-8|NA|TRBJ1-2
CASSLGLMGVGGYTF
TGTGCCAGCAGCTTGGGTCTGATGGGAGTTGGTGGCTACACCTTC
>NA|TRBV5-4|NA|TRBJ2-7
CASSRQSNEQYF
TGTGCCAGCAGCCGACAGTCCAACGAGCAGTACTTC
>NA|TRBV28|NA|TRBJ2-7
CASRPQGTREQYF
TGTGCCAGCAGACCTCAGGGTACCCGAGAGCAGTACTTC
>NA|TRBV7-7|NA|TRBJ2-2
CASSSSNGGELFF
TGTGCTAGCAGCTCATCTAACGGCGGGGAGCTGTTTTTT
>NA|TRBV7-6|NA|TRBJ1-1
CASSSIPLVGNTEAFF
TGTGCCAGCAGCTCGATCCCGCTGGTCGGGAACACTGAAGCTTTCTTT
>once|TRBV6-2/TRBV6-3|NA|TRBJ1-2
CASSLQGSAGYTF
TGTGCCAGCAGTCTACAGGGTTCAGCAGGCTACACCTTC
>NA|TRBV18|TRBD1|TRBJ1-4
CASSPTGANEKLFF
TGTGCCAGCTCACCGACAGGGGCTAATGAAAAACTGTTTTTT
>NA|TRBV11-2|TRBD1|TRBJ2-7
CASSLGGQGYEQYF
TGTGCCAGCAGCTTAGGGGGACAGGGTTACGAGCAGTACTTC